This T cell receptor beta chain was obtained from a study of CD8 T cells in Susac syndrome. An amount of RNA that ranged from roughly 0.5 to 1 ug was reverse transcribed with random hexamers. TCR beta CDR3 was amplified by immunoSEQ multiplex PCR. This amplification extended across 54 Vbeta and 13 Jbeta segments. TCRdb independently ran MiXCR on the immunoSEQ multiplex PCR reads; one entry per CDR3 protein. The repertoire holds around 79,000 distinct CDR3 sequences, about 95% seen once, with roughly 0.42% in the top ten. V lost 4 bases and J lost 1; bases outside the gene matches: 6. The CDR3 sequence is 15 residues long. The germline V gene encodes CDR1 SEHNR and CDR2 FQNEAQ (reference sequence). Concerning this clonotype itself: As yet, its antigen is unknown.

Sequencing of TCR beta was performed on blood CD8+ T cells and on blood CD4+ T cells. FACS was used to enrich TEMRA cells, whereas the CD8+ and CD4+ T cells were obtained by negative isolation. Study results and caveats: The authors acknowledged that their TCR sequencing and HLA analysis involved a relatively small number of individuals.

This clonotype was obtained from a human donor with multiple sclerosis. The sequenced material came from CD8+ T cells from PBMCs. This chain connects TRBV7-9 to TRBJ1-1, with 7 bases aligning to TRBD1. The CDR3 nucleotides read TGTGCCAGCAGCTCCCAGACAGGGACGAACACTGAAGCTTTCTTT. Translating it yields CASSSQTGTNTEAFF.